This TCR beta chain was retrieved from a study of blood T cell repertoires in COVID-19. As for the study in general: The cDNA or gDNA used as material had been derived from T cells, B-cell-depleted T cells, or PBMCs.

Assay: immunoSEQ multiplex PCR; the TCRdb copy retains only in-frame clones and omits some. The sample shows 40,000 or so clones, 85% of them seen only once. Per the germline V gene, CDR1 is SGDLS and CDR2 is YYNGEE. V lost 3 bases and J 6 bases, leaving 8 bases between the germline ends. The CDR3 is made up of 12 amino acids. The TCR originated in a human donor in a cohort sampled during active COVID-19. The material sequenced was peripheral blood. This sequence joins TRBV9 and TRBJ2-3; D remains unclear. As DNA, the CDR3 is TGTGCCAGCAGCGATTGGGCGGATACGCAGTATTTT. Its translation is CASSDWADTQYF.